This paragraph covers one T cell receptor beta chain sequence. The CDR3 extends over 13 amino acids. V was cut by 8 bases and J by 4 bases, with 12 bases left in between. Germline V gene lookup returns CDR1 SGHTA and CDR2 FQGNSA. In the original workflow: Nucleated cell number was recorded as an estimate derived from reference gene primer amplification. The data were produced by immunoSEQ multiplex PCR, yet TCRdb's version contains in-frame clones alone and is incomplete. V and J calls and clone size come straight from that table; D and trimming were deduced from the DNA. The table lists more than 70,000 clones, approximately 78% of them singletons. The data are from a study of blood T cell repertoires in COVID-19. Study as a whole: Samples of COVID-19 (acute and convalescent) were obtained from the United States, Italy and Spain. Sources were T cells, B-cell-depleted T cells, or PBMCs; the material itself was cDNA or gDNA.

The chain uses TRBV7-2 and TRBJ2-1, with D tentatively TRBD2 (6 bases). The receptor was derived from a human donor in a cohort sampled during active COVID-19. The sample consisted of peripheral blood. CDR3 in amino acids: CASGGTSYNEQFF. The CDR3 region has the DNA TGTGCCAGCGGGGGGACCTCTTACAATGAGCAGTTCTTC. Filled out from reference TRBV7-2 and TRBJ2-1, the complete variable domain reads GAGVSQSPSNKVTEKGKDVELRCDPISGHTALYWYRQSLGQGLEFLIYFQGNSAPDKSGLPSDRFSAERTGGSVSTLTIQRTQQEDSAVYLCASGGTSYNEQFFGPGTRLTVL.